The present T cell receptor beta chain was sequenced within a study of blood T cell repertoires in COVID-19. This table comes from immunoSEQ multiplex PCR, and its TCRdb copy is limited to in-frame clones, with some not included. The table has fewer than 400,000 clones, approximately 86% seen once. Germline CDR1 reads SNHLY; CDR2 reads FYNNEI. There are 15 residues in the CDR3. J gave up 2 bases and V 6 bases, and 8 bases lay outside the gene matches. The chain couples TRBV2 to TRBJ1-2; 8 bases are shared with TRBD1. Source material: PBMCs or T cells enriched from blood (not recorded which). The clonotype comes from a woman between 18 and 29 years old who had recovered from COVID-19. CDR3 nucleotide sequence: TGTGCCAGCAGACTCCGGGACAGGCACAACTATGGCTACACCTTC. This codes for CASRLRDRHNYGYTF.